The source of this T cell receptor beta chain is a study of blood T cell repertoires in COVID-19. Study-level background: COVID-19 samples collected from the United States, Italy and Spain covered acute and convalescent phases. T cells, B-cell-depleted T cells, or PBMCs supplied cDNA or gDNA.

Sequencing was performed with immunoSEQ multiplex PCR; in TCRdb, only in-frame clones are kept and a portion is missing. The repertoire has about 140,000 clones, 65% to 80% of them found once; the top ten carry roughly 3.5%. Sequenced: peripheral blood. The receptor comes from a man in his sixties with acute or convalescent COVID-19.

CDR3 loop: CSASPGLNQPQHF. In DNA form, the CDR3 reads TGCAGTGCTAGTCCGGGGTTAAATCAGCCCCAGCATTTT. The rearrangement uses TRBV20-1 and TRBJ1-5; D not certain. V lost 3 bases and J 4 bases, leaving 10 bases between the germline ends. Germline loops: CDR1 DFQATT, CDR2 SNEGSKA (reference sequence). The CDR3 is made up of 13 amino acids.